This T cell receptor (beta chain) was identified during a study of cytomegalovirus exposure and HLA in healthy donors. Whole-study findings and limits: Sequencing probably produced one cluster of sequence variants that were highly shared.

As regards this clone: Its target is unknown.

The CDR3 length is 15 residues. CDR1 SGHDT and CDR2 YYEEEE come from the germline V gene. V was cut by 0 bases and J by 4 bases, with 13 bases left in between. Both 60 Vbeta primers and 13 Jbeta primers went into the PCR. Clones were read by immunoSEQ multiplex PCR, and TCRdb kept only the in-frame ones, dropping some. The sample has some 120,000 clones, around 75% seen once; the top ten hold approximately 9.6%. This clonotype was obtained from a woman between 50 and 59 years old in good health and CMV-seropositive. What was sequenced was PBMCs. V and J are TRBV5-6 and TRBJ1-1, with a possible D match to TRBD1 (5 bases). The CDR3, as DNA: TGTGCCAGCAGCTTGGGGGCCCAGGGTGGCACTGAAGCTTTCTTT. Residues: CASSLGAQGGTEAFF.